Listed here is a single T cell receptor beta chain. V dropped 5 bases and J dropped 7 bases, with 17 bases sitting between them. CDR3 length equals 15 residues. Germline V CDR1 and CDR2: SGHNT, YENEEA. Method: immunoSEQ multiplex PCR; TCRdb's copy keeps in-frame clones and lacks some. The sample has 380,000 or so clones; around 88% are singletons. The sample is drawn from a study of blood T cell repertoires in COVID-19. A Seattle source enrolled patients during active infection and followed them longitudinally. The TCR sequence derives from a woman aged 55 to 70 with COVID-19, enrolled during active disease. This chain uses TRBV11-3 with TRBJ2-2, with D maybe TRBD2 (6 bases). The specimen sequenced was peripheral blood. For the CDR3, the DNA is TGTGCCAGCAGCCCCGGGGTTGGAGGGTACGGGGAGCTGTTTTTT. This sequence encodes CASSPGVGGYGELFF.